This T cell receptor beta chain was captured by sequencing in a study of shared clonotypes between healthy human individuals (dated by TCRdb to 2018 to 2020). As for the study more broadly: The cohort comprised a couple of women and a few men aged 18 to 49 years. For each donor, CD4 naive and CD4 memory were each run on three plates, CD8 naive on two plates, and CD8 memory on one plate. The study deeply sequenced blood TCR repertoires of about 5 healthy adults to estimate repertoire size and the extent of clonotype sharing between individuals. To increase sequencing depth and limit assay-specific biases, TCR repertoire library preparation and sequencing were carried out by different laboratories using diverse techniques. Between about 0.9 and 8.9 billion PBMCs per donor were obtained by leukapheresis. The full study reports these points: When four donors were compared, the shared fraction of clonotypes was around 5% for naive CD4, roughly 3.4% for naive CD8, 2% to 2.5% for memory CD4, and 0.35% to 0.4% for memory CD8. Pairwise subsampling indicated that sequencing depth was expected to affect the degree of clonotype sharing among donors. Higher generation probabilities were observed for clonotypes shared by all four sorted-subset donors than for non-shared clonotypes. Because the study included a small number of donors, the genetic and exposure-history diversity represented was limited. Incomplete sequencing was indicated by rarefaction of sorted-subset datasets, despite the large sequencing depth. Sampling was restricted to blood, and TCR repertoires in tissues likely differ from the TCR repertoires found in blood. Larger estimated clonotype richness was generally found for naive subsets than for memory subsets.

The donors were healthy, HIV-negative adults who had no recently reported acute infections or vaccinations. Every donor was a Caucasian adult residing in Nashville, Tennessee, USA. Magnetic negative selection was used to enrich CD4+ T cells, after which naive cells were positively selected on CD45RA and the negative fraction became the memory subset. Blood was collected by leukapheresis, and PBMCs were isolated by Ficoll-Histopaque density gradient centrifugation and then cryopreserved in liquid nitrogen vapor phase. Purity and quantity of every magnetically sorted T cell population were checked by analytical flow cytometry. Genomic DNA was isolated from every sorted fraction and measured by UV absorbance on a Nanodrop 2000c. From its cysteine to its phenylalanine, the CDR3 spans 13 amino acids. The DNA shown is the 39-base CDR3, in frame from base 1. Trimmed from V: 7 bases; trimmed from J: 5 bases; junction bases lacking a gene match: 7. CDR1 and CDR2 (SGHAT, FQNNGV) derive from the germline V gene.

TCR CDR3 regions were amplified from genomic DNA by multiplex PCR using the deep immunoSEQ assay. Extracted genomic DNA from each cell subset was distributed evenly across all wells of several immunoSEQ 96-well plates, and each plate was treated as a replicate. For sorted subsets, approximately 190 ng of genomic DNA, equivalent to roughly 30,000 T cell genomes, went into each replicate PCR. Purified libraries were measured with a Qubit 3.0 fluorometer, size-checked on a Bioanalyzer 2100, and measured again with the KAPA Library Quantification kit. Every immunoSEQ 96-well plate was sequenced on a separate single-read 150-cycle Illumina NextSeq 550 flow cell. The authors processed their data as follows. Because the immunoSEQ output held only junctional sequences and lacked quality scores, the filtering could not match the filtering applied to full-length reads. To assign V/J genes and CDR3, sequences were annotated using PyIR, a Python wrapper for IgBLAST v1.9, with IMGT germline references. Reads with weak V/J assignments (E-value above 1e-6), missing CDR3, stop codons, out-of-frame junctions, or ambiguous translated residues were removed. V3J clonotypes were defined by identical inferred V gene, J gene, and CDR3 amino acid sequence. Percentage overlap between repertoires was calculated by dividing the number of shared unique clonotypes by the size of the smaller repertoire. Richness of each repertoire was evaluated using RTK rarefaction, the Chao1 estimator, and Recon v2.1 estimates of unobserved clonotypes. Generation probabilities for all TCRbeta clonotypes obtained by the gDNA method from four donors were computed using OLGA. TCRdb's version of the immuneACCESS table is confined to in-frame rearrangements and falls short of the full clone set. An unresolved V gene accounts for under half of the shortfall where checked; the remainder is of unknown origin. V and J calls and clone size follow that table, whereas D and trimming were derived from the DNA. The sample includes over a million clones, with roughly 70% observed a single time. The top ten constitute about 1.5% of the sample.

As to this clone: The antigen it binds to is not known. Per-nucleotide qualities are absent, and no much larger clonotype sits a single base away.

The chain is assembled from TRBV11-2 and TRBJ2-5; 7 bases in the middle match TRBD2. The receptor's source is a young man in good health. Material for sequencing was memory CD4+ T cells sorted from blood. The cell subset or site label for this specimen denotes: CD45RA-negative fraction. The sequenced DNA: TGTGCCAGCACCTCGGGAGGTATGGAGACCCAGTACTTC. This codes for CASTSGGMETQYF. With all but the CDR3 taken from the reference TRBV11-2 and TRBJ2-5 genes, the full variable domain is: EAGVAQSPRYKIIEKRQSVAFWCNPISGHATLYWYQQILGQGPKLLIQFQNNGVVDDSQLPKDRFSAERLKGVDSTLKIQPAKLEDSAVYLCASTSGGMETQYFGPGTRLLVL.